These 8 T cell receptor beta chains were sequenced from one sample in a study of OX40 agonist ivuxolimab in advanced cancers. TCRdb's table, derived via immunoSEQ multiplex PCR, lists solely in-frame clones and lacks some. In the table there are some 77,000 clones, 80% to 95% of which are singletons. The sample in question was CD4+ or CD8+ T cells sorted from blood, obtained in a trial of the OX40 agonist ivuxolimab. The receptors derive from an adult with an advanced solid tumor such as melanoma, head and neck, liver or kidney cancer.

This chain connects TRBV10-3 to TRBJ2-7; D perhaps matches TRBD2 (7 bases). Deletions cut 8 bases from V and 2 bases from J, with 13 bases between. Germline CDR1 ENHRY, CDR2 SYGVKD. The CDR3 is made up of 13 amino acids. In DNA, the CDR3 is TGTGCCATCGGGGGGGGCCAAACCTACGAGCAGTACTTC. Translating it yields CAIGGGQTYEQYF.

J is TRBJ2-5 and V is TRBV28, with TRBD1 identical over 8 bases. This CDR3 is built from 13 residues. CDR1 is MDHEN and CDR2 is SYDVKM in the germline V gene. V lost 6 bases, J lost 5 bases, and 5 bases stayed unmatched. The CDR3 DNA follows: TGTGCCAGCAGACTAACAGGGGGGGAGACCCAGTACTTC. Its protein is CASRLTGGETQYF.

Here the CDR3 reads CASSTYSGRTYNEQFF. CDR3 bases: TGTGCCAGCAGCACCTATAGCGGGAGAACCTACAATGAGCAGTTCTTC. The gene calls are TRBV21-1 and TRBJ2-1; the table names TRBD2, a call not compared with the DNA. TRBV21-1 is noted as a pseudogene. There are 16 residues in the CDR3.

The chain carries TRBV30 and TRBJ2-1, with 7 bases fitting TRBD1. Losses at the gene ends were 4 bases for V and 2 bases for J; bases not matched to a gene: 11. The CDR3 extends over 16 amino acids. CDR1 and CDR2 (germline): GTSNPN, SVGIG (reference sequence). CDR3 sequence (DNA): TGTGCCTGGACCAACGTGGACAGGCGAACCTACAATGAGCAGTTCTTC. It codes for CAWTNVDRRTYNEQFF. The full variable domain, rest sourced from reference TRBV30 and TRBJ2-1, is SQTIHQWPATLVQPVGSPLSLECTVEGTSNPNLYWYRQAAGRGLQLLFYSVGIGQISSEVPQNLSASRPQDRQFILSSKKLLLSDSGFYLCAWTNVDRRTYNEQFFGPGTRLTVL.

The V call is TRBV19, the J call TRBJ2-2; D may be TRBD2 (7 bases). The CDR3 is made up of 16 amino acids. Deletions cut 2 bases from V and 2 bases from J, with 12 bases between. Per germline, CDR1 LNHDA and CDR2 SQIVND (reference sequence). The CDR3 DNA reads as TGTGCCAGTAGTATAAGGAGGGGGGGCAACACCGGGGAGCTGTTTTTT. Translated, it gives CASSIRRGGNTGELFF.

The J gene is TRBJ1-1, the V gene TRBV9; D might be TRBD1 (5 bases). Trimming took off 0 bases at V and 3 bases at J, with 12 bases between the two ends. Germline values: CDR1 SGDLS, CDR2 YYNGEE. The CDR3 is 15 residues long. CDR3 in amino acids: CASSVGGGGYTEAFF. In DNA form, the CDR3 reads TGTGCCAGCAGCGTAGGTGGGGGGGGATACACTGAAGCTTTCTTT. The whole variable domain, remainder taken from reference TRBV9 and TRBJ1-1, is DSGVTQTPKHLITATGQRVTLRCSPRSGDLSVYWYQQSLDQGLQFLIQYYNGEERAKGNILERFSAQQFPDLHSELNLSSLELGDSALYFCASSVGGGGYTEAFFGQGTRLTVV.

V is TRBV6-6 and J is TRBJ2-7, with D possibly being TRBD2 (5 bases). Germline V gene sequence: CDR1 MNHNY, CDR2 SVGAGI (reference sequence). The V end was cut by 3 bases, the J end by 2 bases, with 11 bases between. The CDR3 covers 14 residues. The CDR3 is CASSYSDGTYEQYF. For the CDR3, the DNA is TGTGCCAGCAGTTATTCGGACGGGACCTACGAGCAGTACTTC.

The table lists this clone with a count of one. This chain connects TRBV7-2 to TRBJ1-2; D gene uncertain. Deletions cut 8 bases from V and 1 base from J, with 11 bases between. The CDR3 is 13 residues long. Germline V lookup: CDR1 SGHTA, CDR2 FQGNSA. The CDR3 DNA reads TGTGCCAGCTCTCAGCCGAATAACTATGGCTACACCTTC. This sequence encodes CASSQPNNYGYTF.